This TCR beta chain was sequenced for a study of T cell responses to AZD1222 COVID-19 vaccine. Libraries were prepared by immunoSEQ multiplex PCR; TCRdb keeps only in-frame clonotypes and omits some of them. The sample has some 140,000 clones, about nine tenths seen once. With respect to this clone: Its antigen is unidentified.

Germline CDR1 is SGHTA and CDR2 is FQGNSA. The V gene lost 6 bases and the J gene lost 2 bases, with 6 bases spanning the gap. This CDR3 spans 12 amino acids. Study outcomes and limitations: Targets within unmutated variant regions were reportedly found for nearly half of spike-specific TCRs. All repertoire sampling was performed exclusively after the peak T cell response. Donors were largely white British and mainly female; clonal diversity was possibly underestimated.

The receptor was isolated from an adult who received the AZD1222 COVID-19 vaccine. The material was peripheral blood, obtained 28 days after the second AZD1222 dose. V and J are TRBV7-2 and TRBJ2-3; D not certain. The CDR3 protein is CASSYNTDTQYF. Written as DNA, the CDR3 is TGTGCCAGCAGTTACAACACAGATACGCAGTATTTT.